Described below is a single T cell receptor (beta chain) sequence and its context. The target antigen is unknown. The germline V gene has CDR1 SQVTM and CDR2 ANQGSEA. The length of the CDR3 is 12 residues. The data belong to a study of T cells expressing NK-cell markers. Study in general: CD3+CD56+NKG2C+, CD3+CD56+NKG2C- and CD3+CD56-NKG2C+ T cells, once sorted, supplied the TCR beta repertoires.

General study findings and limits: It was still unclear whether expanded NKG2C+ T cell clones were HCMV specific. As a fraction of CD8+ T cells, dominant NKG2C+ clonotypes reached roughly 1.0-7.5% in roughly 6 donors.

With UMIs, 5'RACE template switching was used to make TCR beta cDNA. After re-calling the 5' RACE reads, TCRdb lists one entry per CDR3 protein, DNA absent. The sample has some 410,000 distinct CDR3 sequences, and its top ten clones hold 7.3%. Sequencing was performed on blood T cells: a sorted CD56 or NKG2C T cell subset, CD4+ or CD8+ T cells, or bulk PBMC T cells (not recorded which). V gene TRBV29-1 combines with J gene TRBJ2-3; TCRdb's assignment of TRBD1 cannot be checked, as there is no DNA. The sequence was obtained from a woman between 18 and 69 years old in good health. This chain's CDR3 is CSTRTATDTQYF.